This TCR beta chain was sequenced for a study of blood T cell repertoires in COVID-19. V was pared by 1 base and J by 3 bases, with 5 bases of the junction left unmatched. The length of the CDR3 is 15 residues. This clone came up once. Clones were sequenced by immunoSEQ multiplex PCR, and TCRdb holds only the in-frame ones, with some missing. The table has 80,000 or so clones, less than 85% seen once; the top ten hold under 5%. The chain has TRBV5-3 and TRBJ2-7, with 9 bases matching TRBD2. TRBV5-3 is designated an ORF whose function remains uncertain. This sequence originates from a woman in her seventies with acute or convalescent COVID-19. Sequencing was done on a sample of peripheral blood. The CDR3 DNA follows: TGTGCCAGAAGCTTGTTTAGGCGGGGGGGCTACGAGCAGTACTTC. It yields the protein CARSLFRRGGYEQYF.